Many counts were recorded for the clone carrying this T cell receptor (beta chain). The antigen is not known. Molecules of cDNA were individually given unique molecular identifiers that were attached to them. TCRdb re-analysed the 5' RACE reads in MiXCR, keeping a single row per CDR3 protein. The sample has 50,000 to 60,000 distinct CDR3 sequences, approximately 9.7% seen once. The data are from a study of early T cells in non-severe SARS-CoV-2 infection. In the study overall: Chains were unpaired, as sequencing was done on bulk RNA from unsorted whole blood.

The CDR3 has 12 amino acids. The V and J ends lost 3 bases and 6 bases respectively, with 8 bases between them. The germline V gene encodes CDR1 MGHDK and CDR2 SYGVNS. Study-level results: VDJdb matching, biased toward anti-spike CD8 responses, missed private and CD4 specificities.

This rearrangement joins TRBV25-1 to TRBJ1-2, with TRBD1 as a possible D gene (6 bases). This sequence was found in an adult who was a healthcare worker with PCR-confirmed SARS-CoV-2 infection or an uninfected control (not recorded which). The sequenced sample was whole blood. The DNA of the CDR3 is TGTGCCAGCAGTGAGGGGGGCAATGGCTACACCTTC. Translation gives CASSEGGNGYTF.